Sequencing of this TCR beta chain was carried out in a study of CD8 T cells in ankylosing spondylitis. Study conclusions and caveats: Previously reported in reactive arthritis synovial fluid and blood were some of the motif variants. It was reported that disease-linked clones were significantly enriched in matched ankylosing spondylitis synovial fluid. For ankylosing spondylitis blood, a TCR beta motif of about eight highly homologous variants appeared characteristic.

Note on this clonotype: What it binds is unknown.

Scientists made TCR beta libraries using quantitative 5'-RACE with molecular barcodes. One entry per CDR3 protein results from TCRdb running MiXCR on the 5' RACE reads. The data show about 390,000 distinct CDR3 sequences, about a fifth seen once. V gave up 5 bases and J gave up 4 bases; unmatched junction bases: 11. Per germline, CDR1 DFQATT and CDR2 SNEGSKA (reference sequence). The CDR3 loop spans 15 amino acids. The TCR was taken from a male donor with ankylosing spondylitis. The sequenced material came from blood, either unsorted or a sorted T cell fraction (not recorded which). The V and J genes are TRBV20-1 and TRBJ1-2; TRBD1 aligns across 9 bases. DNA for the CDR3: TGCAGTGCTCCCACTCCCGGACAGGGGCGCTATGGCTACACCTTC. It specifies CSAPTPGQGRYGYTF.